This passage covers 5 T cell receptor beta chains from one sample sequenced in a study of T cell responses to AZD1222 COVID-19 vaccine. Measured with immunoSEQ multiplex PCR; TCRdb has only the in-frame clones, and not every one. The sample lists 85,000 to 90,000 clones; more than 75% were seen once. The specimen was peripheral blood, collected on day 0 of AZD1222 vaccination. The source is an adult in good health.

The J gene is TRBJ2-3, the V gene TRBV6-6; TRBD2 might be the D (6 bases). The V gene lost 3 bases and the J gene lost 3 bases, with 10 bases spanning the gap. The CDR3 is made up of 14 amino acids. Germline V gene sequence: CDR1 MNHNY, CDR2 SVGAGI (reference sequence). Here the CDR3 reads CASSYRAGTDTQYF. CDR3 DNA: TGTGCCAGCAGTTATAGGGCGGGGACAGATACGCAGTATTTT.

The V gene is TRBV28, the J gene TRBJ2-1, with 9 bases matching TRBD2. Unmatched junction bases numbered 7, after V lost 4 bases and J lost 6 bases. Germline CDR1 and CDR2: MDHEN and SYDVKM. CDR3 size: 15 residues. In nucleotides, the CDR3 is TGTGCCAGCAGTTCGACTAGCGGAGGGATCAATGAGCAGTTCTTC. It specifies CASSSTSGGINEQFF.

The V gene is TRBV9, the J gene TRBJ1-6; 10 bases line up with TRBD1. V trimming: 3 bases; J trimming: 6 bases; junction bases outside the gene matches: 3. Germline CDR1 and CDR2: SGDLS and YYNGEE. The CDR3 contains 15 residues. CDR3 region: CASSARDRGNSPLHF. The CDR3 DNA is TGTGCCAGCAGCGCCCGGGACAGGGGTAATTCACCCCTCCACTTT.

This chain joins TRBV9 and TRBJ2-3, with 12 bases aligning to TRBD2. Germline values: CDR1 SGDLS, CDR2 YYNGEE. The J segment lost 11 bases and the V segment lost 3 bases, leaving 7 bases of the junction unmatched. The CDR3 sequence is 14 residues long. CDR3 in amino acids: CASSEASGRAEQYF. The CDR3 nucleotides are TGTGCCAGCAGCGAAGCTAGCGGGAGGGCGGAGCAGTATTTT.

The chain couples TRBV27 to TRBJ2-1; weak D call: TRBD1 (5 bases). CDR3 length equals 15 residues. V was cut by 1 base and J by 2 bases, with 9 bases left in between. CDR1 and CDR2 from the germline V gene are MNHEY and SMNVEV (reference sequence). The CDR3 here is CASSLYDRTYNEQFF. CDR3 in DNA: TGTGCCAGCAGTTTATACGACAGAACCTACAATGAGCAGTTCTTC.